This T cell receptor beta chain is drawn from a study of cytomegalovirus exposure and HLA in healthy donors. General study points: In a later analysis, at a false discovery rate of 0.05, 16,951 TCR beta sequences were associated with HLA alleles. Whilst most TCR sequences proved rare, a subset of public TCRs occurred across many donors.

CDR1 is SGHNT, CDR2 YENEEA, per germline. V lost 5 bases and J lost 6, with 14 bases in between. The CDR3 runs to 13 residues. Researchers ran the PCR with 60 Vbeta and 13 Jbeta primers. Sequencing was performed with immunoSEQ multiplex PCR; in TCRdb, only in-frame clones are kept and a portion is missing. The table records fewer than 200,000 clones, roughly 80% of them present only once. Concerning this clone: The antigen is unknown.

The TCR comes from a woman between 18 and 29 years old in good health and CMV-seronegative. Material for sequencing was PBMCs. The chain is built from TRBV11-3 and TRBJ2-7, with D perhaps TRBD1 (6 bases). The CDR3 is CASSPVGGREQYF. CDR3 nucleotides: TGTGCCAGCAGCCCAGTAGGGGGACGCGAGCAGTACTTC.